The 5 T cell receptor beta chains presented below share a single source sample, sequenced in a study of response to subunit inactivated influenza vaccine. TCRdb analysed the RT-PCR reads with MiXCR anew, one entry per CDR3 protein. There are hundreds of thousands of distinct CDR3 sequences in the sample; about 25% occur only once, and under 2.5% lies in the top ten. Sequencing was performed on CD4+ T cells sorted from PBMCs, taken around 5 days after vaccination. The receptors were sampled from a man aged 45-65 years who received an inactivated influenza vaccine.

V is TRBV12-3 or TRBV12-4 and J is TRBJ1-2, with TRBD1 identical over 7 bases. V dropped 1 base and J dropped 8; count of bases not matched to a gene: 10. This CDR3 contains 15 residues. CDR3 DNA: TGTGCCAGCAGTTTAGGGGTTCTGGGGACAGAAGGCTACACCTTC. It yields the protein CASSLGVLGTEGYTF.

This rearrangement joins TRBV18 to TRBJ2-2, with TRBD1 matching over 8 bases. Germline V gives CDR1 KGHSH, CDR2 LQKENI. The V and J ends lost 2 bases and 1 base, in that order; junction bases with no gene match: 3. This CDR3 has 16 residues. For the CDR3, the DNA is TGTGCCAGCTCACCAAGACAGGGGATGAACACCGGGGAGCTGTTTTTT. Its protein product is CASSPRQGMNTGELFF.

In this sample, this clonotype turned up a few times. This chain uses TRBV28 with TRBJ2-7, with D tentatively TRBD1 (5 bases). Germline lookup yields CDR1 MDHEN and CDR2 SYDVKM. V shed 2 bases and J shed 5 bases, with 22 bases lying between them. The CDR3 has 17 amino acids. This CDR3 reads CASSLPAGPGWLDEQYF. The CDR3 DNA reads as TGTGCCAGCAGTTTACCCGCCGGGCCAGGGTGGCTGGACGAGCAGTACTTC. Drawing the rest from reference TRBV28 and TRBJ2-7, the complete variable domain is DVKVTQSSRYLVKRTGEKVFLECVQDMDHENMFWYRQDPGLGLRLIYFSYDVKMKEKGDIPEGYSVSREKKERFSLILESASTNQTSMYLCASSLPAGPGWLDEQYFGPGTRLTVT.

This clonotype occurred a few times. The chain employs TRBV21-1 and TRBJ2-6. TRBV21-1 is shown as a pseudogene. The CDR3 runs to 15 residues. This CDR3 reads CASSAISPGANVLTF. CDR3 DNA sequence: TGTGCCAGCAGCGCGATATCCCCTGGGGCCAACGTCCTGACTTTC.

The CDR3: CASSSGAWGQPQHF. The CDR3 region has the DNA TGCGCCAGCAGCTCAGGGGCGTGGGGTCAGCCCCAGCATTTT. The rearrangement links TRBV5-1 to TRBJ1-5; possibly TRBD1 for D (6 bases). Trimming stripped 3 bases from V and 6 bases from J, with 13 bases between. The germline gives CDR1 SGHRS, CDR2 YFSETQ. The CDR3 has 14 residues.